The 12 T cell receptor beta chains reported below all come from one sample, sequenced in a study of shared clonotypes between healthy human individuals. This table comes from immunoSEQ multiplex PCR, and its TCRdb copy is limited to in-frame clones, with some not included. In the table there are 2 million to 2.5 million clones, approximately 95% of which are singletons. The naive CD8 population came from CD45RO-negative cells selected for CCR7, without terminally differentiated effector memory CD45RA+ cells. Material for sequencing was naive CD8+ T cells sorted from blood. All receptors derive from a man aged 18 to 30 in good health.

The chain combines TRBV5-6 with TRBJ2-7; the D gene is possibly TRBD1 (6 bases). Trimming shortened V by 4 bases and J by 5 bases, and 13 bases separated the two germline ends. The CDR3 length is 13 residues. CDR1 SGHDT and CDR2 YYEEEE come from the germline V gene. This chain's CDR3 is CASSVQGLDEQYF. The CDR3 region has the DNA TGTGCCAGCAGCGTCCAGGGGCTCGACGAGCAGTACTTC.

The chain links TRBV7-8 to TRBJ1-2; TRBD1 aligns across 10 bases. The V gene's germline CDR1 is SGHVS and CDR2 FQNEAQ. The V segment lost 5 bases and the J segment 4 bases; nucleotides outside the gene matches: 7. The CDR3 covers 15 residues. The CDR3 DNA reads TGTGCCAGCAGCACCGACAGGGGGCTTGGCTATGGCTACACCTTC. The encoded protein is CASSTDRGLGYGYTF.

The J gene is TRBJ1-1, the V gene TRBV28; unclear D gene. V was cut by 9 bases and J by 0 bases, with 17 bases left in between. The CDR3 extends over 15 amino acids. Germline V CDR1 and CDR2: MDHEN, SYDVKM. CDR3 loop: CASTKLPELNTEAFF. The DNA of the CDR3 is TGTGCCAGTACGAAACTCCCTGAATTGAACACTGAAGCTTTCTTT. The full variable domain, rest sourced from reference TRBV28 and TRBJ1-1, is DVKVTQSSRYLVKRTGEKVFLECVQDMDHENMFWYRQDPGLGLRLIYFSYDVKMKEKGDIPEGYSVSREKKERFSLILESASTNQTSMYLCASTKLPELNTEAFFGQGTRLTVV.

This chain joins TRBV2 and TRBJ2-1, with D maybe TRBD2 (5 bases). The germline CDR1 and CDR2 sequences are SNHLY and FYNNEI. The CDR3 consists of 14 residues. V shed 10 bases and J shed 0 bases, with 13 bases lying between them. The CDR3 sequence is CATVLGPSYNEQFF. The CDR3 nucleotides read TGTGCCACAGTACTAGGGCCCTCCTACAATGAGCAGTTCTTC.

In its sample, this clone was seen once. V usage is TRBV7-2 and J usage is TRBJ1-6; tentatively, D is TRBD1 (6 bases). There are 15 residues in the CDR3. Trimming removed 5 bases from V and 4 bases from J, with 12 bases in between. Per germline, CDR1 SGHTA and CDR2 FQGNSA. The chain's CDR3 is CASSPLQGYNSPLHF. The CDR3 DNA sequence: TGTGCCAGCAGCCCTTTACAGGGTTATAATTCACCCCTCCACTTT.

The DNA of the CDR3 is TGTGCCAGTAGTCTCGACCGGGGAACCAACTATGGCTACACCTTC. The encoded protein is CASSLDRGTNYGYTF. V is TRBV19 and J is TRBJ1-2; no definite D call. The CDR3 sequence is 15 residues long. The V gene lost 5 bases and the J gene lost 2 bases, with 15 bases spanning the gap. The V gene's germline CDR1 is LNHDA and CDR2 SQIVND (reference sequence).

The chain recombines TRBV5-6 with TRBJ2-7; D gene ambiguous. Trimming shortened V by 4 bases and J by 3 bases, and 17 bases separated the two germline ends. From germline, CDR1 is SGHDT and CDR2 YYEEEE. This CDR3 is 15 amino acids long. The CDR3 DNA sequence: TGTGCCAGCAGCGACGAGCAGGAATTAAACTACGAGCAGTACTTC. It codes for CASSDEQELNYEQYF.

This clone was seen more than once but under ten times. CDR3 amino acids: CAITVRWDTEAFF. Here the CDR3 DNA reads TGTGCCATCACAGTACGCTGGGACACTGAAGCTTTCTTT. The V gene is TRBV10-3, the J gene TRBJ1-1; D unclear. The CDR3 length is 13 residues. Trimming took off 7 bases at V and 3 bases at J, with 12 bases between the two ends. Germline V CDR1 and CDR2: ENHRY, SYGVKD.

CDR3 nucleotide sequence: TGTGCCATGGGGGAGCGGGAGAGGAAGAACATTCAGTACTTC. As protein: CAMGERERKNIQYF. The V and J genes are TRBV11-2 and TRBJ2-4; 8 bases align to TRBD2. V lost 10 bases and J lost 7; bases outside the gene matches: 12. Germline V gene lookup returns CDR1 SGHAT and CDR2 FQNNGV. CDR3 size: 14 residues.

As regards this clone: Distinct nucleotide sequences in the sample also encode this CDR3. The chain carries TRBV27 and TRBJ2-7, with 13 bases lining up with TRBD2. This CDR3 contains 15 residues. V lost 4 bases and J lost 0; bases outside the gene matches: 0. Germline CDR1 MNHEY, CDR2 SMNVEV (reference sequence). The CDR3 reads CASSWTSGGSYEQYF. The CDR3 region has the DNA TGTGCCAGCAGTTGGACTAGCGGGGGCTCCTACGAGCAGTACTTC.

The J gene is TRBJ2-7, the V gene TRBV6-5, with a possible D match to TRBD2 (5 bases). The V gene's germline CDR1 is MNHEY and CDR2 SVGAGI. CDR3 size: 14 residues. Trimming stripped 4 bases from V and 6 bases from J, with 16 bases between. This chain's CDR3 is CASSSRGPVGEQYF. DNA for the CDR3: TGTGCCAGCAGTTCCCGAGGGCCGGTCGGCGAGCAGTACTTC.

Regarding this clone: This same CDR3 is encoded by further DNA sequences in the sample. This sequence joins TRBV28 and TRBJ2-7; possible D gene TRBD2, 5 bases. Trimming took off 3 bases at V and 0 bases at J, with 9 bases between the two ends. CDR1 and CDR2 (germline): MDHEN, SYDVKM. There are 14 residues in the CDR3. CDR3 bases: TGTGCCAGCAGTTTGTCAGGAGGCTCCTACGAGCAGTACTTC. Translating it yields CASSLSGGSYEQYF.